This T cell receptor beta chain appears in the sequencing data of a study of T cells after yellow fever vaccination. Universal primer sites and UMIs were introduced during 5'RACE template-switching synthesis of TCR cDNA. Each CDR3 protein gets one entry after TCRdb re-called the 5' RACE reads with MiXCR. The profile shows a few hundred thousand distinct CDR3 sequences, 8.7% of them singletons. Trimming removed 7 bases at V and 2 bases at J, with 19 bases between. The CDR3 is 16 amino acids. CDR1 and CDR2 (germline): MNHEY, SVGEGT. Study conclusions and caveats: After the booster, about 95% of CD4 and about nine tenths of CD8 primary-response clones were re-detected.

A note on this clonotype: The antigen remains undetermined.

The rearrangement joins TRBV6-2 or TRBV6-3 to TRBJ2-3; D may correspond to TRBD1 or TRBD2 (5 bases each). The source of this sequence is a young man who received the YFV17D yellow fever vaccine. Sequencing used CD4+ T cells sorted from PBMCs, obtained 5 days after the yellow fever booster vaccination. In nucleotides, the CDR3 is TGTGCCAGCACCTACGGGCCCGGGGACGACACAGATACGCAGTATTTT. Protein product: CASTYGPGDDTDTQYF.